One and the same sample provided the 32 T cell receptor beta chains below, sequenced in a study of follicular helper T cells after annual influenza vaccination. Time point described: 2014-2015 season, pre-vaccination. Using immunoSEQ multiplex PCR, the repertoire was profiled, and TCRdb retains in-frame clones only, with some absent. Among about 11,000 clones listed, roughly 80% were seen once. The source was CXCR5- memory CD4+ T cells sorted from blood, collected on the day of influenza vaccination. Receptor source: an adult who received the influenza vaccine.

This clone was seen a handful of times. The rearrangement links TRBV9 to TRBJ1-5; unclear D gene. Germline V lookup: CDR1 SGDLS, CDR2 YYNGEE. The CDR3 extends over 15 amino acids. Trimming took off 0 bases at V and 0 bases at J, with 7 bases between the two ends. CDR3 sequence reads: CASSVGVNSNQPQHF. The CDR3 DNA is TGTGCCAGCAGCGTAGGAGTCAATAGCAATCAGCCCCAGCATTTT.

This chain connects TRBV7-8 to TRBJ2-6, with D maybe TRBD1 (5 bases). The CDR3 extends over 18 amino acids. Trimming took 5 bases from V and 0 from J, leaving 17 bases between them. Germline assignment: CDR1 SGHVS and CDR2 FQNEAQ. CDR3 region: CASSTTVGTGSGANVLTF. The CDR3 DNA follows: TGTGCCAGCAGCACAACTGTGGGAACAGGCTCTGGGGCCAACGTCCTGACTTTC.

Written as DNA, the CDR3 is TGTGCCAGCAGTTACCGCGGCGGGGAGCTGTTTTTT. As protein: CASSYRGGELFF. This chain uses TRBV6-9 with TRBJ2-2, with D uncertain. This CDR3 is 12 amino acids long. Germline lookup yields CDR1 MNHGY and CDR2 SVAAGI. V shed 3 bases and J shed 7 bases, with 6 bases lying between them.

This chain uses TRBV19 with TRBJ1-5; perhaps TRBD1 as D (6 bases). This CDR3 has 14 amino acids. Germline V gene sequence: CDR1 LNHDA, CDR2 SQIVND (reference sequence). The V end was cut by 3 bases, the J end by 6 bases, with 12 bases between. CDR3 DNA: TGTGCCAGTAGTATCGAGGGGGTTCGTCAGCCCCAGCATTTT. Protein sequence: CASSIEGVRQPQHF.

The CDR3 bases are TGCGCCAGCGGCTACAGAGTCCATAAGAACACTGAAGCTTTCTTT. This encodes CASGYRVHKNTEAFF. V gene TRBV4-1 combines with J gene TRBJ1-1, with no clear D. V was pared by 8 bases and J by 1 base, with 17 bases between. This CDR3 is 15 amino acids long. Germline V gene sequence: CDR1 MGHRA, CDR2 YSYEKL.

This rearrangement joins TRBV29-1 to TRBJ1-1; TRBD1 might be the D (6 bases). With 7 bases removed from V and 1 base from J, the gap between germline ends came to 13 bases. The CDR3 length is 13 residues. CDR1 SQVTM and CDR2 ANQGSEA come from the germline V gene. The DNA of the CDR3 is TGCAGCGGGGGGGCTTCGGGGAACACTGAAGCTTTCTTT. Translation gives CSGGASGNTEAFF. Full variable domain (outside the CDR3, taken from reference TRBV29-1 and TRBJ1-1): SAVISQKPSRDICQRGTSLTIQCQVDSQVTMMFWYRQQPGQSLTLIATANQGSEATYESGFVIDKFPISRPNLTFSTLTVSNMSPEDSSIYLCSGGASGNTEAFFGQGTRLTVV.

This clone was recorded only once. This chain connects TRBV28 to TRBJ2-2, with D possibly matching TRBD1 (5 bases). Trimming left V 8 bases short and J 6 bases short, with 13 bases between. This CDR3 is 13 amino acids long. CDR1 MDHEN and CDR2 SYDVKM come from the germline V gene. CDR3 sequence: CASRRVRAGELFF. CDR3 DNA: TGTGCCAGCCGCAGGGTTAGGGCCGGGGAGCTGTTTTTT.

The CDR3 region has the DNA TGTGCCAGTAGCAATATAGGACTAGCGGGAGCCGGGGAGCTGTTTTTT. The encoded protein is CASSNIGLAGAGELFF. The chain joins TRBV19 to TRBJ2-2, with 13 bases aligning to TRBD2. The J segment lost 6 bases and the V segment lost 6 bases, leaving 7 bases of the junction unmatched. The CDR3 runs to 16 residues. Germline CDR1 reads LNHDA; CDR2 reads SQIVND (reference sequence).

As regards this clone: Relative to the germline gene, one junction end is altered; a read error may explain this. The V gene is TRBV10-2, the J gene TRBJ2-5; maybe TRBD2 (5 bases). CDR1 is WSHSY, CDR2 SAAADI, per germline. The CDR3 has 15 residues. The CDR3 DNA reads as TGCGCCAGCAGCTCTGAGGGTCCCCAAGAAGAGTCCCAGTACTTC. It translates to CASSSEGPQEESQYF.

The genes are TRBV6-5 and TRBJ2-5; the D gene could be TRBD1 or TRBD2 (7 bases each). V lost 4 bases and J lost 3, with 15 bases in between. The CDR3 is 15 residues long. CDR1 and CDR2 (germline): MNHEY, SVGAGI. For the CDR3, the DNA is TGTGCCAGCAGTTCAGGGGGGGCCGGAGAAGAGACCCAGTACTTC. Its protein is CASSSGGAGEETQYF.

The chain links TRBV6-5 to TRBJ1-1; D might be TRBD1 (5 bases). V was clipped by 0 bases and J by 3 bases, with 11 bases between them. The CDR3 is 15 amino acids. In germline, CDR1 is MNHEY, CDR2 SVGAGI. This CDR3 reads CASSYSDSGDTEAFF. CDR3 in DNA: TGTGCCAGCAGTTACTCTGACAGCGGGGACACTGAAGCTTTCTTT.

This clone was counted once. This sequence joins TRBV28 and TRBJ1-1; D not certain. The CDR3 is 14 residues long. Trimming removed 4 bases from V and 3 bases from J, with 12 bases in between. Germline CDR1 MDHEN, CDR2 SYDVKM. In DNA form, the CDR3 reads TGTGCCAGCAGTTACTGGGCCTCGCACACTGAAGCTTTCTTT. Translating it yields CASSYWASHTEAFF.

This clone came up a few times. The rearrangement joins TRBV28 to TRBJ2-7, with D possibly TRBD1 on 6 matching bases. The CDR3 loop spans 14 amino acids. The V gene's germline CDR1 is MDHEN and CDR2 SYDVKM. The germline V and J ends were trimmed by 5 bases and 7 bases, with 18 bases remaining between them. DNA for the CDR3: TGTGCCAGCAGTGCCCCCTCGACAGGTCGAGAGCAGTACTTC. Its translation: CASSAPSTGREQYF.

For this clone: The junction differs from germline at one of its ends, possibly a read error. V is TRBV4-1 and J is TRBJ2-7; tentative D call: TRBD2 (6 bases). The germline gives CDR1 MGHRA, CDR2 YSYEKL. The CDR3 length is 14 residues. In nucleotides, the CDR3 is TGCGCCGGCAGCCTAAGAGGCGGGACCTACGAGCAGTACTTC. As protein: CAGSLRGGTYEQYF.

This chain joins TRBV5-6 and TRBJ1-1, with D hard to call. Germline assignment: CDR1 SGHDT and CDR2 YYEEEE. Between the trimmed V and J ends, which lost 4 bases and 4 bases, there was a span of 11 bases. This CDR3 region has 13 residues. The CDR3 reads CASSPRFGTEAFF. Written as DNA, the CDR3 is TGTGCCAGCAGCCCTAGATTCGGCACTGAAGCTTTCTTT.

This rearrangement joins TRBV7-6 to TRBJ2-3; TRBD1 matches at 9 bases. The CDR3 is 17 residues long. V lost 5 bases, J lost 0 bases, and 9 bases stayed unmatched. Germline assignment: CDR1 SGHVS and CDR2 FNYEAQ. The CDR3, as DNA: TGTGCCAGCAGCCGGCAGACAGGGGGGGCTAGCACAGATACGCAGTATTTT. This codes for CASSRQTGGASTDTQYF. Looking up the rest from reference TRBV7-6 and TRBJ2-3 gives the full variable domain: GAGVSQSPRYKVTKRGQDVALRCDPISGHVSLYWYRQALGQGPEFLTYFNYEAQQDKSGLPNDRFSAERPEGSISTLTIQRTEQRDSAMYRCASSRQTGGASTDTQYFGPGTRLTVL.

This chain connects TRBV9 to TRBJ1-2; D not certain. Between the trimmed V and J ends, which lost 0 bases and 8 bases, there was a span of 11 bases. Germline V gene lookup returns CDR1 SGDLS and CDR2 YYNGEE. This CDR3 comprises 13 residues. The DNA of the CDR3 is TGTGCCAGCAGCGTAGATGCAGGCAGAGGCTACACCTTC. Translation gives CASSVDAGRGYTF.

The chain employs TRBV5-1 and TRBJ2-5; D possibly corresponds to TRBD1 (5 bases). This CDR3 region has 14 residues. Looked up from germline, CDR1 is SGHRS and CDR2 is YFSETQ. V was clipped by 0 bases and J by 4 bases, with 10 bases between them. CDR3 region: CASSLAPGIETQYF. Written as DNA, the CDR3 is TGCGCCAGCAGCTTGGCCCCAGGGATAGAGACCCAGTACTTC.

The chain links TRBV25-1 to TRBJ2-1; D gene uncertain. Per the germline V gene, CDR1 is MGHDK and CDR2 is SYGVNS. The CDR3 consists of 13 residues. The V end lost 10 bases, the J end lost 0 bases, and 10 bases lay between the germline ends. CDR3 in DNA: TGTGCCACCCACGAGACCTCCTACAATGAGCAGTTCTTC. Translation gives CATHETSYNEQFF.

The CDR3 DNA reads TGTGCCAGCAGTTACTCGTATATCGGGGCTGGGGAGACCCAGTACTTC. It codes for CASSYSYIGAGETQYF. The genes are TRBV6-5 and TRBJ2-5; D tentatively fits TRBD1 or TRBD2 (5 bases each). The germline CDR1 and CDR2 sequences are MNHEY and SVGAGI. The CDR3 runs to 16 residues. The ends were cut back, 0 bases at V and 5 bases at J, with 16 bases in the middle.

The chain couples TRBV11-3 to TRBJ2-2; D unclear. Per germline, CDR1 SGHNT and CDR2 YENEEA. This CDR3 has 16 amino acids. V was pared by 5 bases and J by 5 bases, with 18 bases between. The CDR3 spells CASSPPSSLGTGELFF. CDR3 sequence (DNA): TGTGCCAGCAGCCCCCCCTCATCCTTGGGGACCGGGGAGCTGTTTTTT.

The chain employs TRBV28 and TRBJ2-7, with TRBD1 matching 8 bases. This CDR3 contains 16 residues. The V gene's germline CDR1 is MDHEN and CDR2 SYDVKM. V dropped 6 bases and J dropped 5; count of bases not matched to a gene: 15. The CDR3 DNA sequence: TGTGCCAGCAGCTTGGGTGTGGGGACAGGAGGGAACGAGCAGTACTTC. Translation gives CASSLGVGTGGNEQYF.

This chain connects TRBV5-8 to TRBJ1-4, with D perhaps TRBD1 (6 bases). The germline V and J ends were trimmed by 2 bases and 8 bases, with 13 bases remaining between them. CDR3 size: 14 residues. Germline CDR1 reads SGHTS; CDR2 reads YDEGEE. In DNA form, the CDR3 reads TGTGCCAGCAGCTTACAGGGAGCGGGAGAAAAACTGTTTTTT. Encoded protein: CASSLQGAGEKLFF.

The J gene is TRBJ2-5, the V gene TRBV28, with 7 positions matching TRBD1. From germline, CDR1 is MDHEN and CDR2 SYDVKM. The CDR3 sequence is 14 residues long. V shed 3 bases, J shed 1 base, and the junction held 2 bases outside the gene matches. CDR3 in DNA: TGTGCCAGCAGTTTTACAGGGGCCCAAGAGACCCAGTACTTC. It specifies CASSFTGAQETQYF. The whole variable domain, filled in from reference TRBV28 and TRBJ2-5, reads DVKVTQSSRYLVKRTGEKVFLECVQDMDHENMFWYRQDPGLGLRLIYFSYDVKMKEKGDIPEGYSVSREKKERFSLILESASTNQTSMYLCASSFTGAQETQYFGPGTRLLVL.

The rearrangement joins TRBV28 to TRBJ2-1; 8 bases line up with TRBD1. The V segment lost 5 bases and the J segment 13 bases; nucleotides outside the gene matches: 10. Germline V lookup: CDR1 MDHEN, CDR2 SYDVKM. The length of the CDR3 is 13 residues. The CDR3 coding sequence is TGTGCCAGCAGTAAGCCCCTAGGACAGGGACAGTTCTTC. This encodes CASSKPLGQGQFF.

The CDR3 DNA reads as TGTGCCAGCAGCGCCCAGAGGAGCACAGATACGCAGTATTTT. Its translation: CASSAQRSTDTQYF. V gene TRBV5-5 combines with J gene TRBJ2-3, with D hard to call. V dropped 4 bases and J dropped 0 bases, with 9 bases sitting between them. CDR1 and CDR2 (germline): SGHKS, YYEKEE (reference sequence). This CDR3 has 14 amino acids.

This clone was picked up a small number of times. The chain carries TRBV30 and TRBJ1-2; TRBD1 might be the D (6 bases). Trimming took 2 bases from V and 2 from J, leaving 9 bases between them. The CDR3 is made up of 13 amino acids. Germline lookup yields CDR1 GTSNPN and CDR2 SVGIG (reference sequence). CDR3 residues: CAWSTDRNYGYTF. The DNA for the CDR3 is TGTGCCTGGAGTACGGACAGAAACTATGGCTACACCTTC.

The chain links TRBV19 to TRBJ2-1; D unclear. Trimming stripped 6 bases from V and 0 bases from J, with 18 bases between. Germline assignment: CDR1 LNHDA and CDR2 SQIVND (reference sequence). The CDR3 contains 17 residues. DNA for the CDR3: TGTGCCAGTAGCCCCGTTATTAGGCGGACCTCCTACAATGAGCAGTTCTTC. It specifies CASSPVIRRTSYNEQFF. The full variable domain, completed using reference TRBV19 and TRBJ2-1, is DGGITQSPKYLFRKEGQNVTLSCEQNLNHDAMYWYRQDPGQGLRLIYYSQIVNDFQKGDIAEGYSVSREKKESFPLTVTSAQKNPTAFYLCASSPVIRRTSYNEQFFGPGTRLTVL.

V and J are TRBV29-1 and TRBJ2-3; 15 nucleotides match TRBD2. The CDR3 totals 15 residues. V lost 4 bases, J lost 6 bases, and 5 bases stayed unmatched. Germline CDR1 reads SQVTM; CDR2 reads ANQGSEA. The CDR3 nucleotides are TGCAGCGTTGGGGCCGGGACTAGCGGGAGGGATACGCAGTATTTT. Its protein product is CSVGAGTSGRDTQYF.

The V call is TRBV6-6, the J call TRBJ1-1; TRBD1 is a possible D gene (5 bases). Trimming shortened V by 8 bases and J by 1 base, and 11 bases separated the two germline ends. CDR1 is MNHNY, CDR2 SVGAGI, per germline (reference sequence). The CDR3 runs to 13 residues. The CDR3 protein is CASGDERNTEAFF. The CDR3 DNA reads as TGTGCCAGCGGGGACGAGAGGAACACTGAAGCTTTCTTT.

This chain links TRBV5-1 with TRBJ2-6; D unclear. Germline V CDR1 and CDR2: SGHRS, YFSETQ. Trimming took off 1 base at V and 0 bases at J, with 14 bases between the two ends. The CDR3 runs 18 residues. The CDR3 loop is CASSLRPGLNSGANVLTF. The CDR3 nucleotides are TGCGCCAGCAGCTTGCGGCCAGGCCTTAACTCTGGGGCCAACGTCCTGACTTTC.

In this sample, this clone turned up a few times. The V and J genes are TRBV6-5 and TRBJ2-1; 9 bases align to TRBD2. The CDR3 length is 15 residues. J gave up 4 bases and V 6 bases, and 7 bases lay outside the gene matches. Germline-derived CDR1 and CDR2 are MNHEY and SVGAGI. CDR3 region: CASRKTSGLYNEQFF. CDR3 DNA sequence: TGTGCCAGCAGAAAAACTAGCGGGCTGTACAATGAGCAGTTCTTC.